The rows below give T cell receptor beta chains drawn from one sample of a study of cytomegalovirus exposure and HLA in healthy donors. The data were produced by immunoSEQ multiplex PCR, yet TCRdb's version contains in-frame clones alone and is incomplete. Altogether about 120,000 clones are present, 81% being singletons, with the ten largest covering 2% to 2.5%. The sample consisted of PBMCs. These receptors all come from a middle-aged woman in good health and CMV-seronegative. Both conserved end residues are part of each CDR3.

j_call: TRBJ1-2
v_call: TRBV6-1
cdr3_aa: CASIPDRDYGYTF

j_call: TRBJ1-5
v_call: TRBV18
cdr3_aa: CASSPGGGQPQHF

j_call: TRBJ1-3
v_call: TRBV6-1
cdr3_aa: CASSEGGTGLAGNTIYF

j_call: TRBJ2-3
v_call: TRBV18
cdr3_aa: CASSPLVLAGVQSQYF

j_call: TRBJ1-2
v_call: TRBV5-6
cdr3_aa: CASSKRLGQAANYGYTF

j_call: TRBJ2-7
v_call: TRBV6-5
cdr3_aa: CASSLRTGVSYEQYF

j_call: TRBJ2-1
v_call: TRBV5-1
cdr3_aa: CASSREGHEQFF

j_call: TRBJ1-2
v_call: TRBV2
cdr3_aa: CASPLTPNYGYTF

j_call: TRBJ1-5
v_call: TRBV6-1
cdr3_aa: CASSLARVSNQPQHF

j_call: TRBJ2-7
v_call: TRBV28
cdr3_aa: CASSITGTGAYEQYF

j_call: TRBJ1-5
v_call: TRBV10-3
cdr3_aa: CAISEGGSNQPQHF

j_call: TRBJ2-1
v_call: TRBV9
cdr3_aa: CASSVGGTPHYNEQFF

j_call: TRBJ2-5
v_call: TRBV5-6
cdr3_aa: CASSLALGETQYF

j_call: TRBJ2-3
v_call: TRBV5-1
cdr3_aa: CASRLGQVSTDTQYF

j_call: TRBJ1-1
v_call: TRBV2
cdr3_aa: CASTTGPNTEAFF

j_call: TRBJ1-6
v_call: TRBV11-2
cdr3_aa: CASSLGGTVQGSPLHF

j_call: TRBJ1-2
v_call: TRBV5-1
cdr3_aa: CASSRQGYEGYTF

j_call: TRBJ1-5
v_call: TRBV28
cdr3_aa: CASSLLAKTSNQPQHF

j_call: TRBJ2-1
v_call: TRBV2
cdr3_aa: CASSRVRYNEQFF

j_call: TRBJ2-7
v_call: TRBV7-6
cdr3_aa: CASSSQFLPTGSYEQYF

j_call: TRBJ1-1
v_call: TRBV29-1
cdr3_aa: CSSILALGGEAFF

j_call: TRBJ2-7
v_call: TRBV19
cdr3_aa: CAPATSGANYEQYF

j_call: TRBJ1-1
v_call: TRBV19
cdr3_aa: CGRRGPNTEAFF

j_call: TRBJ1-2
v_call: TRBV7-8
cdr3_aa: CASSLGSQTGGSGYTF

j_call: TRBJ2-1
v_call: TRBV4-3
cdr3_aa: CASSQETGTSGRASYNEQFF

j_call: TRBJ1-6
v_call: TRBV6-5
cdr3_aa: CASSSRGPDSPLHF

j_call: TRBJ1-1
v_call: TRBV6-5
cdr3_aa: CASSYSQGSGEAFF

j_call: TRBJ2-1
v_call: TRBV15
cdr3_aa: CATSRDRTLQYNEQFF

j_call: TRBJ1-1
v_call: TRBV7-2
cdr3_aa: CASSHTLGGTEAFF

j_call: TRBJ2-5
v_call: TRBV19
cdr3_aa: CASSGTGTHQETQYF

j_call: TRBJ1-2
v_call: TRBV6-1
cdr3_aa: CASSEGTGWAGSYGYAF

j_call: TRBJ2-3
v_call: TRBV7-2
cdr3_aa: CASSIRLGAGTDTQYF

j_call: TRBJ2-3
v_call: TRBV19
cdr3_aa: CASSRRQGADTQYF

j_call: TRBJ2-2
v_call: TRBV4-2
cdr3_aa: CASSQALWERGGTGELFF

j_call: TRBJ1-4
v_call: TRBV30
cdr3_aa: CAWSGGRTGKNEKLFF

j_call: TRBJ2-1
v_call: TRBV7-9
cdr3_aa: CASSPRLGVGAYNEQFF

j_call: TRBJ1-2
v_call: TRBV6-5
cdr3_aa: CASSYQAGHGYTF

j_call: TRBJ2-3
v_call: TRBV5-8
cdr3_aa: CASSSDRGLTDTQYF

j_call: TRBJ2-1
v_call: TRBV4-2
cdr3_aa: CASSQGRPLAYNEQFF

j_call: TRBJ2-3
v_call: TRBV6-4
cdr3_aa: CASSPTSGSTDTQYF